These 9 T cell receptor beta chains share one sample of origin, sequenced in a study of blood T cells in healthy people across ages. Primers used in a second PCR of about 6 to 11 cycles were a sample-barcoded 5' primer and a J-beta primer mix. Via MiXCR, TCRdb re-called the 5' RACE reads, giving one row per CDR3 protein. The sample lists 1 million or so distinct CDR3 sequences, almost 25% occurring once. The sample was also linked to a second study, of T cells of mothers and their children.

The sample consisted of blood. These receptors came from a girl aged 2-10 years in good health.

This clonotype has only a few counts. The V and J genes are TRBV10-3 and TRBJ2-3; D is perhaps TRBD2 (5 bases). The CDR3 runs to 13 residues. CDR1 and CDR2 (germline): ENHRY, SYGVKD. V dropped 9 bases and J dropped 5 bases, with 15 bases sitting between them. This chain's CDR3 is CAITRRVQDTQYF. Written as DNA, the CDR3 is TGTGCCATTACTAGACGGGTGCAAGATACGCAGTATTTT.

This clonotype has ten or more counts. The chain couples TRBV11-3 to TRBJ2-4; TRBD1 or TRBD2 may be the D gene (5 bases each). The CDR3 runs to 13 residues. V dropped 4 bases and J dropped 7 bases, with 11 bases sitting between them. CDR1 and CDR2 (germline): SGHNT, YENEEA. The CDR3 is CASSSGTGNIQYF. The CDR3 nucleotides read TGTGCCAGCAGCTCCGGGACGGGGAACATTCAGTACTTC.

V gene TRBV29-1 combines with J gene TRBJ2-3; D is undetermined. CDR3 length: 14 amino acids. The germline gives CDR1 SQVTM, CDR2 ANQGSEA. Between the trimmed V and J ends, which lost 4 bases and 0 bases, there was a span of 11 bases. For the CDR3, the DNA is TGCAGCGTTGTCGGCGGTAAAAGCACAGATACGCAGTATTTT. It specifies CSVVGGKSTDTQYF.

J is TRBJ2-7 and V is TRBV5-1; D not resolved. The germline V and J ends were trimmed by 0 bases and 2 bases, with 6 bases remaining between them. Germline CDR1 SGHRS, CDR2 YFSETQ. The CDR3 length is 13 residues. The CDR3 region has the DNA TGCGCCAGCAGCTTGGAGGAAACCTACGAGCAGTACTTC. As protein: CASSLEETYEQYF. The variable domain in full, with the rest retrieved from reference TRBV5-1 and TRBJ2-7, is KAGVTQTPRYLIKTRGQQVTLSCSPISGHRSVSWYQQTPGQGLQFLFEYFSETQRNKGNFPGRFSGRQFSNSRSEMNVSTLELGDSALYLCASSLEETYEQYFGPGTRLTVT.

A word on this clonotype: The junction shows a germline mismatch at one end, possibly a read error. The chain joins TRBV6-5 to TRBJ2-7, with 9 bases matching TRBD2. The CDR3 is made up of 14 amino acids. CDR1 and CDR2 (germline): MNHEY, SVGAGI. The CDR3 coding sequence is TGTGTCAGCAGTCCCCCGACTAGCGGATACGAGCAGTACTTC. Amino acids: CVSSPPTSGYEQYF.

This clonotype was recorded only once. The genes are TRBV12-3 or TRBV12-4 and TRBJ2-3, with 9 bases fitting TRBD2. V was clipped by 3 bases and J by 2 bases; unmatched bases: 9. The CDR3 runs to 17 residues. CDR3 nucleotide sequence: TGTGCCAGCAGTTTCGAATTGGCGGGGGGGGTCACAGATACGCAGTATTTT. It is translated as CASSFELAGGVTDTQYF.

This clonotype was observed a handful of times. A read error is likely, as this CDR3 ends without the conserved phenylalanine or tryptophan. The DNA is left out, because the CDR3 cannot be placed on it with certainty; the CDR3 is given as TCRdb lists it. The chain is built from TRBV12-3 or TRBV12-4 and TRBJ2-1; the table calls TRBD2, which could not be checked here. From its first to its last residue, the CDR3 has 13 amino acids. CDR3 sequence reads: CASSFGQVGGSSL.

The rearrangement links TRBV11-2 to TRBJ1-3, with TRBD1 matching over 7 bases. Germline V gene data show CDR1 as SGHAT and CDR2 as FQNNGV. V trimming: 5 bases; J trimming: 4 bases; junction bases outside the gene matches: 8. There are 15 residues in the CDR3. CDR3 protein: CASSRLQGTGNTIYF. In nucleotides, the CDR3 is TGTGCCAGCAGCCGTCTACAGGGGACAGGAAACACCATATATTTT.

This clonotype was counted between two and nine times. The chain combines TRBV19 with TRBJ2-7, with 7 bases fitting TRBD2. Trimming took 5 bases from V and 3 from J; bases not matched to a gene: 7. Per germline, CDR1 LNHDA and CDR2 SQIVND (reference sequence). This CDR3 region has 14 residues. The CDR3 DNA sequence: TGTGCCAGTAGTCCTAGCGGATTTCACTACGAGCAGTACTTC. It is translated as CASSPSGFHYEQYF.